One T cell receptor (beta chain) is described in this entry. Its cognate antigen is unknown. Assay execution proceeded at the deep level. TCRdb's table, derived via immunoSEQ multiplex PCR, lists solely in-frame clones and lacks some. The sample includes about 2.4 million clones, 90% to 95% of them seen just once. This sample was included in a study of shared clonotypes between healthy human individuals. The CDR3 is 15 amino acids. Germline lookup yields CDR1 SNHLY and CDR2 FYNNEI. The V end lost 7 bases, the J end lost 4 bases, and 18 bases lay between the germline ends. General observations from the study: The study generally estimated greater richness for naive than memory subsets. A reduction in generation probabilities was seen for non-shared clonotypes relative to those shared by all four donors.

Sequenced material: naive CD4+ T cells from PBMCs. Subset: CD45RA+ positively selected. J is TRBJ2-3 and V is TRBV2; no clear D gene. The sequence was collected from a man aged 18 to 29 in good health. Some clones in this sample may be carry-over from other donors' samples. The CDR3 sequence: CASTDPLVRADTQYF. For the CDR3, the DNA is TGTGCCAGCACTGATCCCCTGGTAAGGGCAGATACGCAGTATTTT.